The clone carrying this T cell receptor beta chain was counted ten times or more. TCRdb analysed the 5' RACE reads with MiXCR anew, one entry per CDR3 protein. This table has about 58,000 distinct CDR3 sequences, 3% to 4.5% appearing once. The sample belongs to a study of neurological immune-mediated disorders. The receptor's source is a man aged 30 to 45 with multiple sclerosis. The sample consisted of PBMCs.

The CDR3, as DNA: TGTGCCAGCAGCTTCAGCGAGAACACCGGGGAGCTGTTTTTT. Protein: CASSFSENTGELFF. The V and J genes are TRBV7-3 and TRBJ2-2; D gene uncertain. The CDR3 is made up of 14 amino acids. V shed 3 bases and J shed 1 base, with 6 bases lying between them. Per the germline V gene, CDR1 is SGHTA and CDR2 is FQGTGA.